This entry describes one T cell receptor (beta chain). Its target is not known. This sample was included in a study of shared clonotypes between healthy human individuals. Study-level points and caveats: Having only a few donors restricted how much genetic and exposure-history diversity was captured.

Germline-derived CDR1 and CDR2 are SGHNT and YYREEE (reference sequence). The CDR3 spans 16 residues. The germline V and J ends were trimmed by 4 bases and 0 bases, with 16 bases remaining between them. It was roughly 210 ng DNA, 33,000 or so T cell genomes, that sorted-subset replicate PCRs used. TCRdb's table, derived via immunoSEQ multiplex PCR, lists solely in-frame clones and lacks some. The table shows 2 million to 2.5 million clones, with approximately 95% occurring only once. The sequenced material came from naive CD4+ T cells sorted from blood. This sample's subset: CD45RA+ positively selected. The sequence derives from a young man in good health. This chain joins TRBV5-4 and TRBJ1-1; TRBD1 is a possible D gene (5 bases). The CDR3 protein is CASSRAGQGMNTEAFF. The CDR3 coding sequence is TGTGCCAGCAGCCGGGCAGGGCAAGGCATGAACACTGAAGCTTTCTTT.